This entry lists 4 T cell receptor beta chains sequenced from one sample in a study of Tregs in tolerant kidney transplant recipients. Sequencing used immunoSEQ multiplex PCR; TCRdb keeps in-frame clones, though not all of them. The sample has 92,000 or so clones, roughly 92% seen once. The specimen sequenced was CD8+ T cells from blood. These receptors were obtained from a human donor in good health.

This chain connects TRBV13 to TRBJ2-7; perhaps TRBD1 as D (6 bases). The V end was cut by 5 bases, the J end by 6 bases, with 23 bases between. This CDR3 is 16 amino acids long. Germline V gene lookup returns CDR1 PRHDT and CDR2 FYEKMQ (reference sequence). CDR3 sequence (DNA): TGTGCCAGCAGCGCCCGGGACATACCTCAGGGATTCGAGCAGTACTTC. Protein product: CASSARDIPQGFEQYF.

Turning to this clone: Relative to the germline gene, one junction end is altered; a read error may explain this. This specimen includes other DNA sequences encoding the same CDR3. The V call is TRBV27, the J call TRBJ2-7; D is unresolved. The V gene's germline CDR1 is MNHEY and CDR2 SMNVEV (reference sequence). This CDR3 has 15 residues. CDR3 nucleotides: TGTGCCAGCAGTTCGTGGACCGGCAGCTCCTACGAGCAGTATTTC. It yields the protein CASSSWTGSSYEQYF.

The chain is built from TRBV10-2 and TRBJ2-3, with D possibly TRBD2 on 5 matching bases. The CDR3 covers 13 residues. Germline CDR1 and CDR2: WSHSY and SAAADI. The germline V and J ends were trimmed by 4 bases and 5 bases, with 10 bases remaining between them. For the CDR3, the DNA is TGCGCCAGCAGTGCCAGACTAAGAGATACGCAGTATTTT. Translation gives CASSARLRDTQYF.

V is TRBV5-4 and J is TRBJ2-7; D is unclear. Trimming left V 3 bases short and J 0 bases short, with 4 bases between. This CDR3 region has 12 residues. The germline V gene encodes CDR1 SGHNT and CDR2 YYREEE (reference sequence). Written as DNA, the CDR3 is TGTGCCAGCAGCTCCAGCTCCTACGAGCAGTACTTC. This gives the protein CASSSSSYEQYF.